This T cell receptor (beta chain) was profiled in a study of OX40 agonist ivuxolimab in advanced cancers. Turning to the study itself: People who had prior anti-PD-1, anti-PD-L1 or anti-CTLA-4 therapy could take part, and 35% to 50% had some.

Sequenced by immunoSEQ multiplex PCR; TCRdb stores in-frame clones only, minus some. The sample holds over 65,000 clones, less than 95% seen once. Germline CDR1 GTSNPN, CDR2 SVGIG (reference sequence). The CDR3 runs to 12 residues. Trimming cost V 0 bases and J 5 bases, with 7 bases left between them. The rearrangement links TRBV30 to TRBJ2-5; no firm D call. This TCR derives from an adult with an advanced solid tumor such as melanoma, head and neck, liver or kidney cancer. The sequencing used CD4+ or CD8+ T cells sorted from blood, collected in a trial of the OX40 agonist ivuxolimab. CDR3 DNA sequence: TGTGCCTGGAGTGTATTGGGGGAGACCCAGTACTTC. This codes for CAWSVLGETQYF.